This T cell receptor beta chain appears in the sequencing data of a study of spatial heterogeneity in lung cancer (dated by TCRdb to the late 2010s). As for the study more broadly: More beta-chain than alpha-chain transcripts were consistently detected, likely reflecting higher beta-chain transcript abundance. In the raw uncorrected reads, each unique combination of TCR and UMI appeared more than ten times on average. In non-small cell lung cancer, the study quantitatively compared TCR alpha and beta repertoires across several tumor regions, matched nontumor lung, and blood. Nonsynonymous mutation counts, determined by whole-exome sequencing of tumor tissue, were related to features of the TCR repertoire. Both alpha and beta chains were TCR-sequenced in samples taken at surgery, namely 220 tumor regions, fewer than 80 matched nontumor lung samples and 45 to 60 PBMC samples. Here is what the overall study found, with its caveats: Additional single-cell paired TCR alpha and beta sequencing was considered necessary to confirm, at a functional level, the hypothesis that regional TCRs recognize regional mutations. Ubiquitous expanded tumor TCRs were found in blood more often at tumor resection than at routine follow-up.

Libraries came from 5' RACE. The data were produced on a NextSeq 500. In the TCR library protocol, a unique molecular identifier was attached to each TCR cDNA molecule so that PCR and sequencing errors could be corrected. The authors' pipeline ran thus. Decombinator tools were used for TCR identification, UMI-based error correction and CDR3 extraction. TCRs above a frequency of 2 per 1,000, corresponding to the top 1% of the tumor frequency distribution, were defined as expanded. Renyi diversity was computed with the R vegan package after each repertoire had been subsampled 100 times to 5,000 TCRs. CDR3 similarity networks were built from amino acid triplet string-kernel similarity, with CDR3s being connected when pairwise similarity was above 0.82. TCRdb's own reprocessing of the public reads used fastp at Q25 and MiXCR and kept productive beta chains. Each record represents a unique CDR3 protein, reported with the most common genes and DNA among its rows. For this entry, the V and J calls and clone size follow TCRdb and not the study's own pipeline. This sample comprises more than 15,000 distinct CDR3 sequences, about 21% of them detected only once. The ten most abundant clones make up around 19% of the sample.

To note about this clonotype: Which antigen it targets is not known. No much larger clone is present one base from it, and per-base qualities are unavailable.

The germline V gene gives CDR1 as SGHDN and CDR2 as FVKESK. From its cysteine to its phenylalanine, the CDR3 spans 18 amino acids. The entry retains the CDR3 DNA only, 54 bases that are in frame from base 1. V has 2 bases trimmed and J has 3 bases trimmed; junction bases matching no gene number 11. The sample's time point label, in plain terms: sample taken at primary tumor resection. Whole RNA extracted from tumor and nontumor lung tissue, or from cryopreserved PBMC samples, was used for TCR sequencing without cell sorting. The donors were around 69 patients from the lung TRACERx cohort who had early-stage, untreated non-small cell lung cancer. Only patients for whom sufficient RNA was available from at least two tumor regions were selected for TCR sequencing.

The chain links TRBV14 with TRBJ2-5; a stretch of 11 junction bases matches TRBD1. This sequence was found in a female donor with early-stage non-small cell lung cancer. The material sequenced was PBMCs, taken at surgery. The DNA sequence follows: TGTGCCAGCAGCCAATCCCGTCCGGACAGGGGGCTGAAAGAGACCCAGTACTTC. It translates as CASSQSRPDRGLKETQYF.